This entry lists 21 T cell receptor beta chains sequenced from one sample in a study of cytotoxic CD8 clonotypes in ibrutinib-treated CLL. Profiled with immunoSEQ multiplex PCR; TCRdb holds only in-frame clones, not every one. The sample contains fewer than 400,000 clones, approximately 67% of which appear only once. This sample comprised PBMCs, obtained after 36 months of ibrutinib treatment. Every receptor here comes from a human donor with chronic lymphocytic leukemia.

The chain has TRBV10-2 and TRBJ2-5; perhaps TRBD1 as D (6 bases). CDR3 size: 13 residues. The germline V gene encodes CDR1 WSHSY and CDR2 SAAADI. V gave up 4 bases and J gave up 7 bases, with 13 bases separating them. CDR3: CASSASGAGTQYF. CDR3 sequence (DNA): TGCGCCAGCAGTGCTTCAGGGGCTGGGACCCAGTACTTC.

The rearrangement links TRBV5-1 to TRBJ1-2; D is unclear. This CDR3 has 14 amino acids. CDR1 and CDR2 from the germline V gene are SGHRS and YFSETQ. The V end lost 0 bases, the J end lost 4 bases, and 10 bases lay between the germline ends. As DNA, the CDR3 is TGCGCCAGCAGCTTGGAGGTTGGCAGCTATGGCTACACCTTC. Protein product: CASSLEVGSYGYTF.

This clone has a handful of counts. The gene calls are TRBV12-5 and TRBJ2-7; maybe TRBD1 (6 bases). Germline V gene sequence: CDR1 LGHNT, CDR2 FRNRAP. The ends were cut back, 5 bases at V and 6 bases at J, with 11 bases in the middle. CDR3 length: 12 amino acids. CDR3 bases: TGTGCTAGTGGTCAGGGGAATAGCGAGCAGTACTTC. This gives the protein CASGQGNSEQYF.

V is TRBV2 and J is TRBJ1-2; D may be TRBD1 (5 bases). The CDR3 has 16 residues. Germline values: CDR1 SNHLY, CDR2 FYNNEI. V lost 6 bases and J 8 bases, leaving 25 bases between the germline ends. This CDR3 is CASRGPGPGGLIGYTF. In DNA, the CDR3 is TGTGCCAGCAGGGGACCGGGCCCCGGCGGGTTAATCGGCTACACCTTC.

The chain couples TRBV27 to TRBJ2-5, with 12 bases aligning to TRBD1. The CDR3 is 14 residues long. V shed 6 bases and J 5 bases; nucleotides not matched to a gene: 4. Germline loops: CDR1 MNHEY, CDR2 SMNVEV (reference sequence). The CDR3, as DNA: TGTGCCAGCAGGGGGACAGGGGGCATGGAGACCCAGTACTTC. Its translation: CASRGTGGMETQYF.

The genes are TRBV7-2 and TRBJ1-1, with unresolved D. The germline V and J ends were trimmed by 5 bases and 3 bases, with 13 bases remaining between them. The germline V gene encodes CDR1 SGHTA and CDR2 FQGNSA. The CDR3 is 14 residues long. The CDR3 is CASSPHDGDTEAFF. The CDR3 nucleotides read TGTGCCAGCAGCCCACACGACGGGGACACTGAAGCTTTCTTT.

This chain connects TRBV18 to TRBJ1-4, with 7 positions matching TRBD1. Germline assignment: CDR1 KGHSH and CDR2 LQKENI. Germline trimming cut 4 bases from V and 5 bases from J; bases unmatched to any gene: 1. CDR3 size: 13 residues. Here the CDR3 reads CASSQGANEKLFF. Written as DNA, the CDR3 is TGTGCCAGCTCACAGGGGGCGAATGAAAAACTGTTTTTT.

The chain joins TRBV2 to TRBJ1-4, with D possibly matching TRBD1 (5 bases). Germline V gene lookup returns CDR1 SNHLY and CDR2 FYNNEI. This CDR3 spans 15 amino acids. V was trimmed by 4 bases and J by 6 bases, leaving 15 bases between them. The CDR3 DNA reads as TGTGCCAGCAGTGCCCACAGGTGGGGGGATGAAAAACTGTTTTTT. It codes for CASSAHRWGDEKLFF. The full variable domain, completed using reference TRBV2 and TRBJ1-4, is EPEVTQTPSHQVTQMGQEVILRCVPISNHLYFYWYRQILGQKVEFLVSFYNNEISEKSEIFDDQFSVERPDGSNFTLKIRSTKLEDSAMYFCASSAHRWGDEKLFFGSGTQLSVL.

The J gene is TRBJ2-7, the V gene TRBV7-8; D is undetermined. Trimming left V 2 bases short and J 2 bases short, with 10 bases between. The CDR3 has 14 residues. Germline CDR1 and CDR2: SGHVS and FQNEAQ. This CDR3 is CASSLPLGPYEQYF. The CDR3 DNA sequence: TGTGCCAGCAGCTTACCCCTTGGCCCCTACGAGCAGTACTTC.

This rearrangement joins TRBV29-1 to TRBJ1-1, with D perhaps TRBD1 (5 bases). The CDR3 loop spans 13 amino acids. Germline loops: CDR1 SQVTM, CDR2 ANQGSEA. The V end lost 4 bases, the J end lost 1 base, and 10 bases lay between the germline ends. CDR3 in amino acids: CSVARGPNTEAFF. The CDR3 DNA reads TGCAGCGTTGCTAGGGGTCCGAACACTGAAGCTTTCTTT.

There are a few counts of this clone. The rearrangement uses TRBV5-1 and TRBJ2-7, with TRBD2 as a possible D gene (5 bases). With 3 bases removed from V and 2 bases from J, the gap between germline ends came to 18 bases. The CDR3 extends over 16 amino acids. Germline loops: CDR1 SGHRS, CDR2 YFSETQ. The CDR3, as DNA: TGCGCCAGCAGCTCATACCCTGACTACCCCGCCTACGAGCAGTACTTC. It yields the protein CASSSYPDYPAYEQYF. Drawing the rest from reference TRBV5-1 and TRBJ2-7, the complete variable domain is KAGVTQTPRYLIKTRGQQVTLSCSPISGHRSVSWYQQTPGQGLQFLFEYFSETQRNKGNFPGRFSGRQFSNSRSEMNVSTLELGDSALYLCASSSYPDYPAYEQYFGPGTRLTVT.

The chain uses TRBV6-6 and TRBJ2-1; D is tentatively TRBD1 or TRBD2 (5 bases each). Germline CDR1 reads MNHNY; CDR2 reads SVGAGI (reference sequence). This CDR3 comprises 12 residues. V gave up 2 bases and J gave up 9 bases, with 8 bases separating them. The CDR3 coding sequence is TGTGCCAGCAGTTACAATGGGGGTGAGCAGTTCTTC. This encodes CASSYNGGEQFF.

Only a few counts were recorded for this clone. This chain links TRBV7-3 with TRBJ2-7; D may be TRBD1 (5 bases). Per the germline V gene, CDR1 is SGHTA and CDR2 is FQGTGA. Trimming pared 0 bases from V and 1 base from J, leaving 16 bases between. The CDR3 has 17 amino acids. The CDR3 region has the DNA TGTGCCAGCAGCTTAACCGGAGCAGGGTCCGGATCCTACGAGCAGTACTTC. This encodes CASSLTGAGSGSYEQYF.

The chain couples TRBV29-1 to TRBJ1-2; the D gene is possibly TRBD1 (5 bases). This CDR3 contains 16 residues. The germline V gene encodes CDR1 SQVTM and CDR2 ANQGSEA. V was clipped by 0 bases and J by 3 bases, with 17 bases between them. The CDR3 here is CSVEDLRPGRHYGYTF. CDR3 in DNA: TGCAGCGTTGAAGATCTCCGGCCAGGGAGGCACTATGGCTACACCTTC.

The chain joins TRBV5-1 to TRBJ2-1; 10 bases map to TRBD1. With V trimmed by 4 bases and J by 8 bases, 21 bases remained unmatched. The CDR3 loop spans 19 amino acids. Germline assignment: CDR1 SGHRS and CDR2 YFSETQ. The DNA of the CDR3 is TGCGCCAGCAGCCCTGACAGGGGGCAAGTCCAGACGCAACGCCATGAGCAGTTCTTC. It yields the protein CASSPDRGQVQTQRHEQFF.

The chain recombines TRBV4-1 with TRBJ2-5; TRBD1 aligns across 11 bases. This CDR3 spans 17 amino acids. V lost 0 bases to trimming and J lost 5 bases; unmatched junction nucleotides: 8. Germline V gene data show CDR1 as MGHRA and CDR2 as YSYEKL. The DNA of the CDR3 is TGCGCCAGCAGCCAAGATCCGCGCGGGACAGGGGGGGAGACCCAGTACTTC. This translates into CASSQDPRGTGGETQYF.

This clone was counted once. CDR3 region: CASSSQTEWDEKLFF. Here the CDR3 DNA reads TGTGCCAGCAGCTCCCAGACCGAGTGGGATGAAAAACTGTTTTTT. This sequence joins TRBV7-9 and TRBJ1-4; D is uncertain. The CDR3 loop spans 15 amino acids. Germline CDR1 SEHNR, CDR2 FQNEAQ (reference sequence). V gave up 4 bases and J gave up 6 bases, with 15 bases separating them.

The rearrangement uses TRBV25-1 and TRBJ2-7, with no clear D. Between the trimmed V and J ends, which lost 1 base and 7 bases, there was a span of 11 bases. Germline V gives CDR1 MGHDK, CDR2 SYGVNS. The CDR3 is 13 amino acids. Here the CDR3 DNA reads TGTGCCAGCAGTGAATTGCGGAGACCAGAGCAGTACTTC. Protein: CASSELRRPEQYF.

This clone was detected only once. This chain links TRBV10-1 with TRBJ2-1; possible D gene TRBD2, 5 bases. From germline, CDR1 is WNHNN and CDR2 SYGVQD (reference sequence). This CDR3 is built from 17 residues. V shed 2 bases and J shed 4 bases, with 18 bases lying between them. CDR3 nucleotides: TGCGCCAGCAGTGAGGAGGGAATCCCCGTTGAATACAATGAGCAGTTCTTC. Amino acid sequence: CASSEEGIPVEYNEQFF.

V gene TRBV29-1 combines with J gene TRBJ2-7; D uncertain. The CDR3 contains 14 residues. The V and J ends lost 4 bases and 0 bases respectively, with 13 bases between them. Germline-derived CDR1 and CDR2 are SQVTM and ANQGSEA. CDR3 residues: CSVAGRRNSYEQYF. CDR3 sequence (DNA): TGCAGCGTTGCGGGCAGACGAAACTCCTACGAGCAGTACTTC.

This rearrangement joins TRBV11-2 to TRBJ2-7, with 7 positions matching TRBD1. CDR3 length equals 19 residues. In germline, CDR1 is SGHAT, CDR2 FQNNGV. The J segment lost 3 bases and the V segment lost 0 bases, leaving 17 bases of the junction unmatched. CDR3 region: CASSLETPTGTAYHYEQYF. The CDR3 nucleotides are TGTGCCAGCAGCTTAGAAACCCCGACCGGGACAGCCTACCACTACGAGCAGTACTTC.